This T cell receptor (beta chain) was profiled in a study of T cell responses to AZD1222 COVID-19 vaccine (dated by TCRdb to 2020 to 2022). Broadly, across the study: Because spike-specific TCR depth and breadth did not differ between the two schedules, AZD1222 recipients who got a second dose at roughly 4 weeks were pooled with those who got a second dose at roughly 12 weeks. TCR sequencing was performed for 230 to 250 trial participants, of whom some 200 were given two doses of AZD1222 and around 26 were given two doses of MenACWY control vaccine. Trial participants were enrolled by age into subgroups of 18-55, 56-69 and 70-plus years, and roughly 150, 30 and 60 TCR-sequenced participants, respectively, were included in these subgroups. General conclusions and limits of the study: In the small 56-69-year group, the increase in depth fell short of significance, most likely because of low power. CD4 TCRs associated with the vaccine covered the entire spike protein, and the dominant responses were in regions 160-218 and 743-854. Conclusions about previously exposed vaccinees were limited because only six AZD1222 recipients were SARS-CoV-2 seropositive at baseline. Participants were mostly white British, with more females than males. The authors suggested clonal diversity may have been underestimated. Reportedly, almost half of the unique spike-specific TCRs recognized epitopes lying outside the regions that are mutated in the B.1.351 and B.1.1.7 variants. No day 14 peak-response samples were available, so repertoires were characterized only after the peak T cell response. Spike-specific TCR breadth and depth rose significantly after two AZD1222 doses compared with day 0 and with MenACWY recipients.

V is reduced by 3 bases and J by 4 bases, leaving a spacing of 10 bases between them. There are 13 amino acids in the CDR3, from cysteine to phenylalanine inclusive. Of all the DNA, just the CDR3 is kept, 39 bases in frame from base 1. The germline V gene (reference sequence) gives CDR1 as DFQATT and CDR2 as SNEGSKA. The CDR3 regions of human TCRbeta chains were subjected to immunosequencing. On the study's bioinformatics: Repertoire TCRs were matched against a reference library of SARS-CoV-2-specific TCRs generated with the MIRA antigen-specificity platform. Breadth meant the fraction of unique TCRs that were SARS-CoV-2-associated, whereas depth meant the fraction of total T cells that were SARS-CoV-2-associated. Each spike-specific TCR was assigned to its reactive spike region and to a CD4 or CD8 class using the MIRA data. Log10-transformed breadth and depth values were compared by one-way ANOVA with Sidak's multiple comparisons tests. Here the immuneACCESS table is served through TCRdb, limited to in-frame sequences with V and J called. Missing clones are a known gap in these copies; in checked studies unresolved V genes cover under half, and the rest lacks a known reason. The DNA was the basis for D and trimming; V, J and clone size are from that table. The sample data list about 130,000 clones, and 90% of these were observed just once. The ten largest make up 6.9% of the sample.

Worth noting for this clone: Its antigen is unknown. No qualities accompany the bases; no much larger clone lies one base away. Within the sample, other DNA sequences also encode this same CDR3.

The time point label on this specimen signifies: baseline before first vaccination. Vaccinee samples were obtained from the UK trials COV001 and COV002, which included a single-blind randomized controlled phase 2/3 trial of AZD1222 (ChAdOx1 nCoV-19) in healthy adults. For TCRbeta chain sequencing, PBMC samples were collected from trial participants at day 0 and at day 28 after the second dose. The material sequenced was peripheral blood, taken on day 0 of AZD1222 vaccination. The rearranged segments are TRBV20-1 and TRBJ1-5; a weak D assignment points to TRBD1 (6 bases agree). This receptor was obtained from an adult in good health. The CDR3 here reads CSASGGGNQPQHF. The DNA sequence is TGCAGTGCTAGTGGGGGCGGTAATCAGCCCCAGCATTTT.